Below, 25 T cell receptor beta chains from the same sample are listed, as sequenced in a study of T cells in Graves' hyperthyroidism and ophthalmopathy. TCR beta CDR3 regions were amplified from RNA transcripts. First-round RT-PCR targeting the TCR CDR3 was performed with the HTBI primer set. TCRdb fed the multiplex PCR reads into MiXCR, producing one record per CDR3 protein. The sample has more than 550,000 distinct CDR3 sequences; 40% to 55% are singletons. Sequenced input: peripheral blood or thyroid tissue (not recorded which). Receptors originate from an adult man with Graves' disease, either hyperthyroidism or ophthalmopathy (not recorded which).

This clonotype was detected only a few times. The rearrangement joins TRBV6-5 to TRBJ1-5; a possible D gene is TRBD1 (5 bases). Germline V gives CDR1 MNHEY, CDR2 SVGAGI. The CDR3 is 14 residues long. Trimming took off 1 base at V and 6 bases at J, with 10 bases between the two ends. The CDR3 DNA is TGTGCCAGCAGTTACTACGAGGGGAGTCAGCCCCAGCATTTT. Translated, it gives CASSYYEGSQPQHF.

The V gene is TRBV20-1, the J gene TRBJ2-7; 11 bases agree with TRBD2. Near its end, the DNA agrees better with TRBJ2-1, so the J call may be wrong. CDR1 and CDR2 from the germline V gene are DFQATT and SNEGSKA (reference sequence). The CDR3 spans 16 residues. CDR3 in amino acids: CSASSGRADRGDEQFF. CDR3 nucleotides: TGCAGTGCTAGTAGCGGGAGGGCCGATAGAGGGGATGAGCAGTTCTTC.

The CDR3 nucleotides read TGCAGCGGGACAGGGAGCTATGGCTACACCTTC. Protein: CSGTGSYGYTF. This chain joins TRBV29-1 and TRBJ1-2; 8 positions agree with TRBD1. This CDR3 spans 11 amino acids. Germline V lookup: CDR1 SQVTM, CDR2 ANQGSEA. Losses at the gene ends were 7 bases for V and 4 bases for J; bases not matched to a gene: 2. Drawing the rest from reference TRBV29-1 and TRBJ1-2, the complete variable domain is SAVISQKPSRDICQRGTSLTIQCQVDSQVTMMFWYRQQPGQSLTLIATANQGSEATYESGFVIDKFPISRPNLTFSTLTVSNMSPEDSSIYLCSGTGSYGYTFGSGTRLTVV.

The chain joins TRBV5-4 to TRBJ1-4; TRBD1 agrees at 7 bases. This CDR3 is built from 18 residues. Germline lookup yields CDR1 SGHNT and CDR2 YYREEE (reference sequence). V was pared by 4 bases and J by 8 bases, with 20 bases of the junction left unmatched. In nucleotides, the CDR3 is TGTGCCAGCAGCCAAGATACCCAGGGGGTAGGATCTGGCGAAAAACTGTTTTTT. Translating gives CASSQDTQGVGSGEKLFF. The full variable domain, rest sourced from reference TRBV5-4 and TRBJ1-4, is ETGVTQSPTHLIKTRGQQVTLRCSSQSGHNTVSWYQQALGQGPQFIFQYYREEENGRGNFPPRFSGLQFPNYSSELNVNALELDDSALYLCASSQDTQGVGSGEKLFFGSGTQLSVL.

Regarding this clonotype: With a much larger clone just one base away, this may be a read error. This chain links TRBV25-1 with TRBJ2-5; D remains ambiguous. V was clipped by 8 bases and J by 7 bases, with 11 bases between them. The CDR3 extends over 11 amino acids. CDR1 MGHDK and CDR2 SYGVNS come from the germline V gene. The chain's CDR3 is CASCQDATQYF. The CDR3 region has the DNA TGTGCCAGCTGCCAGGACGCGACCCAGTACTTC.

The chain recombines TRBV29-1 with TRBJ1-5, with D possibly being TRBD1 (5 bases). Germline V CDR1 and CDR2: SQVTM, ANQGSEA. The V end lost 6 bases, the J end lost 0 bases, and 12 bases lay between the germline ends. The CDR3 runs to 14 residues. CDR3 in amino acids: CSVGDEDSNQPQHF. CDR3 nucleotide sequence: TGCAGCGTGGGGGATGAGGATAGCAATCAGCCCCAGCATTTT.

The genes are TRBV9 and TRBJ1-6; TRBD1 might be the D (6 bases). In germline, CDR1 is SGDLS, CDR2 YYNGEE. The CDR3 totals 17 residues. V gave up 5 bases and J gave up 7 bases, with 22 bases separating them. The CDR3 loop reads CASSPYLTGLSNSPLHF. The CDR3 nucleotides read TGTGCCAGCAGTCCCTACCTGACAGGTTTAAGCAATTCACCCCTCCACTTT.

This clonotype was detected ten times or more. J is TRBJ2-5 and V is TRBV2; 7 bases line up with TRBD2. The CDR3 runs to 13 residues. Germline trimming cut 11 bases from V and 1 base from J; bases unmatched to any gene: 7. Germline CDR1 is SNHLY and CDR2 is FYNNEI. The CDR3 sequence is CAPGGRGQETQYF. In DNA, the CDR3 is TGTGCCCCCGGCGGGAGAGGCCAAGAGACCCAGTACTTC.

The gene calls are TRBV19 and TRBJ1-6; D gene uncertain. Trimming took 7 bases from V and 2 from J, leaving 18 bases between them. Germline CDR1 reads LNHDA; CDR2 reads SQIVND (reference sequence). CDR3 length: 17 residues. In DNA form, the CDR3 reads TGTGCCAGTACCCAAGGCGTTTACGGCACCTATAATTCACCCCTCCACTTT. Protein sequence: CASTQGVYGTYNSPLHF.

This clonotype was seen more than once but under ten times. A read error is possible here, since a much larger clone lies one base away. The chain links TRBV12-3 or TRBV12-4 to TRBJ1-4; unclear D gene. The V end lost 6 bases, the J end lost 4 bases, and 3 bases lay between the germline ends. The CDR3 spans 11 residues. The CDR3: CASRLNEKLFF. DNA of the CDR3: TGTGCCAGCAGACTTAATGAAAAACTGTTTTTT.

This clonotype appeared many times. The chain employs TRBV29-1 and TRBJ1-1, with D uncertain. Trimming took off 1 base at V and 1 base at J, with 10 bases between the two ends. CDR1 and CDR2 (germline): SQVTM, ANQGSEA. The CDR3 consists of 14 residues. CDR3 coding DNA: TGCAGCGTTGAAGCCTGGCCTGGGAACACTGAAGCTTTCTTT. Its translation: CSVEAWPGNTEAFF. The variable domain in full, with the rest retrieved from reference TRBV29-1 and TRBJ1-1, is SAVISQKPSRDICQRGTSLTIQCQVDSQVTMMFWYRQQPGQSLTLIATANQGSEATYESGFVIDKFPISRPNLTFSTLTVSNMSPEDSSIYLCSVEAWPGNTEAFFGQGTRLTVV.

The chain employs TRBV29-1 and TRBJ2-2; a weak D match, TRBD1 (7 bases). CDR3 length: 13 residues. The V gene's germline CDR1 is SQVTM and CDR2 ANQGSEA. Trimming left V 7 bases short and J 4 bases short, with 13 bases between. CDR3 DNA sequence: TGCAGCGCGAACAGGGGAGGCACCGGGGAGCTGTTTTTT. Its protein product is CSANRGGTGELFF.

There are a few counts of this clonotype. The chain combines TRBV6-5 with TRBJ1-2; D remains unclear. The V end lost 0 bases, the J end lost 2 bases, and 13 bases lay between the germline ends. The CDR3 consists of 16 residues. Germline assignment: CDR1 MNHEY and CDR2 SVGAGI. CDR3 sequence (DNA): TGTGCCAGCAGTTACTCGAGTACGAAGTCGAACTATGGCTACACCTTC. Protein sequence: CASSYSSTKSNYGYTF.

The chain joins TRBV2 to TRBJ1-6; possibly TRBD1 for D (6 bases). The germline V and J ends were trimmed by 7 bases and 0 bases, with 10 bases remaining between them. This CDR3 spans 15 amino acids. CDR1 is SNHLY, CDR2 FYNNEI, per germline. CDR3 DNA sequence: TGTGCCAGCACCCCGGACAGCTCCTATAATTCACCCCTCCACTTT. It specifies CASTPDSSYNSPLHF.

The sample holds a few counts of this clonotype. The rearrangement uses TRBV5-4 and TRBJ1-3; the D gene is possibly TRBD1 (5 bases). Germline CDR1 and CDR2: SGHNT and YYREEE (reference sequence). V was pared by 3 bases and J by 0 bases, with 13 bases between. CDR3 length equals 16 residues. DNA of the CDR3: TGTGCCAGCAGCTCGCCGACAGACGACTCTGGAAACACCATATATTTT. It translates to CASSSPTDDSGNTIYF.

The rearrangement links TRBV20-1 to TRBJ1-1, with 8 bases lining up with TRBD1. This CDR3 has 12 residues. Germline CDR1 and CDR2: DFQATT and SNEGSKA (reference sequence). V was pared by 3 bases and J by 7 bases, with 4 bases of the junction left unmatched. The CDR3: CSASRGLDEAFF. The CDR3 nucleotides are TGCAGTGCTAGCAGGGGGCTCGATGAAGCTTTCTTT.

The rearrangement joins TRBV4-1 to TRBJ1-5, with unresolved D. The CDR3 contains 14 residues. Germline loops: CDR1 MGHRA, CDR2 YSYEKL. Trimming removed 0 bases at V and 6 bases at J, with 9 bases between. DNA for the CDR3: TGCGCCAGCAGCCAAGAATCCGTTACTCAGCCCCAGCATTTT. Residues: CASSQESVTQPQHF.

The rearrangement joins TRBV2 to TRBJ1-4; D is uncertain. The CDR3 runs to 11 residues. Germline assignment: CDR1 SNHLY and CDR2 FYNNEI. V was trimmed by 3 bases and J by 11 bases, leaving 7 bases between them. In DNA form, the CDR3 reads TGTGCCAGCAGTGATTGGCAGAAACTGTTTTTT. Translated: CASSDWQKLFF.

The rearrangement uses TRBV6-5 and TRBJ1-1; 8 positions match TRBD1. Trimming took 0 bases from V and 7 from J; bases not matched to a gene: 7. This CDR3 has 15 residues. The germline gives CDR1 MNHEY, CDR2 SVGAGI. The CDR3 sequence: CASSYSGRGQVEAFF. CDR3 sequence (DNA): TGTGCCAGCAGTTACTCGGGCAGGGGGCAGGTTGAAGCTTTCTTT.

Many counts were recorded for this clonotype. The rearrangement uses TRBV19 and TRBJ1-4; D gene unclear. The CDR3 spans 14 residues. The V end lost 8 bases, the J end lost 8 bases, and 18 bases lay between the germline ends. CDR1 and CDR2 from the germline V gene are LNHDA and SQIVND (reference sequence). In DNA form, the CDR3 reads TGTGCCAGTGGCCCATTCGGCGGGCAGGAAAAACTGTTTTTT. Translation: CASGPFGGQEKLFF.

Turning to this clonotype: Relative to the germline gene, one junction end is altered; a read error may explain this. The chain uses TRBV20-1 and TRBJ2-7; D not resolved. This CDR3 is 12 amino acids long. Germline CDR1 reads DFQATT; CDR2 reads SNEGSKA (reference sequence). This chain's CDR3 is CSANGRIYERYF. The CDR3 DNA sequence: TGCAGTGCAAACGGACGGATCTACGAGCGGTACTTC.

This clonotype was seen many times. The chain combines TRBV29-1 with TRBJ1-2; 7 bases agree with TRBD1. V was pared by 2 bases and J by 5 bases, with 2 bases of the junction left unmatched. The V gene's germline CDR1 is SQVTM and CDR2 ANQGSEA. The CDR3 loop spans 12 amino acids. This CDR3 reads CSVERQGYGYTF. The CDR3, as DNA: TGCAGCGTTGAACGACAGGGATATGGCTACACCTTC.

There are a few counts of this clonotype. The chain combines TRBV7-8 with TRBJ1-2, with TRBD1 identical over 8 bases. Germline CDR1 and CDR2: SGHVS and FQNEAQ. The CDR3 contains 12 residues. V lost 4 bases and J lost 8; bases outside the gene matches: 3. The CDR3 spells CASSSTGAGYTF. CDR3 coding DNA: TGTGCCAGCAGCTCGACAGGGGCCGGCTACACCTTC.

The chain couples TRBV29-1 to TRBJ2-7; 8 bases agree with TRBD1. Losses at the gene ends were 2 bases for V and 7 bases for J; bases not matched to a gene: 7. This CDR3 has 13 residues. Germline CDR1 SQVTM, CDR2 ANQGSEA. The CDR3 spells CSVEFLTGGEQYF. CDR3 sequence (DNA): TGCAGCGTTGAATTCCTAACAGGGGGTGAGCAGTACTTC.

Remarks on this clonotype: This clone may be a read error of a much larger clone one base away. The chain joins TRBV10-3 to TRBJ1-5; D not resolved. Germline CDR1 is ENHRY and CDR2 is SYGVKD. The CDR3 has 11 amino acids. In DNA, the CDR3 is TGTGCCAGCGGAAGCAATCGGCCCCAGCATTTT. It translates to CASGSNRPQHF.